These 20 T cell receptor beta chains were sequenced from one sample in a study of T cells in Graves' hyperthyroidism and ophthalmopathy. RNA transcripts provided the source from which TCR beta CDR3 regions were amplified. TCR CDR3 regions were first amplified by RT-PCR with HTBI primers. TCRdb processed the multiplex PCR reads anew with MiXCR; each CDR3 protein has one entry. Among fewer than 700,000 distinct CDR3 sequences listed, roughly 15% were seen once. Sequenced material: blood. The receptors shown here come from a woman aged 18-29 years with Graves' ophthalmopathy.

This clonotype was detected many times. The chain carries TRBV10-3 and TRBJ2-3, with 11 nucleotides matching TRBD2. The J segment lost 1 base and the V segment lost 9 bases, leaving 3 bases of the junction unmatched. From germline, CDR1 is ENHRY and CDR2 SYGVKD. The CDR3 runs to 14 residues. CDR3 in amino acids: CAIGLAGRTDTQYF. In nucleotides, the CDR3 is TGTGCCATTGGACTAGCGGGTCGCACAGATACGCAGTATTTT.

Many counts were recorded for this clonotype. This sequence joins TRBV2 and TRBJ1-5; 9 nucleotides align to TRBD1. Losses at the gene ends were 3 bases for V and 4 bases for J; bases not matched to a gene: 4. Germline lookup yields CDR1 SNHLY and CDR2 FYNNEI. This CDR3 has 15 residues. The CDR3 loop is CASSDGTGSNQPQHF. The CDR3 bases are TGTGCCAGCAGTGACGGGACAGGGAGTAATCAGCCCCAGCATTTT. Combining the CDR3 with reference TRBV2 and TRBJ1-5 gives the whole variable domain EPEVTQTPSHQVTQMGQEVILRCVPISNHLYFYWYRQILGQKVEFLVSFYNNEISEKSEIFDDQFSVERPDGSNFTLKIRSTKLEDSAMYFCASSDGTGSNQPQHFGDGTRLSIL.

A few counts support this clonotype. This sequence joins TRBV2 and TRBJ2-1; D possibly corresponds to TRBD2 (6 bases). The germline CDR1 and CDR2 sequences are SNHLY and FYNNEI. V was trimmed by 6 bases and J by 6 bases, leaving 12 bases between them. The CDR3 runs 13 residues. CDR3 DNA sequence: TGTGCCAGCAGGGGGGGAGACCTCAATGAGCAGTTCTTC. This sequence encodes CASRGGDLNEQFF.

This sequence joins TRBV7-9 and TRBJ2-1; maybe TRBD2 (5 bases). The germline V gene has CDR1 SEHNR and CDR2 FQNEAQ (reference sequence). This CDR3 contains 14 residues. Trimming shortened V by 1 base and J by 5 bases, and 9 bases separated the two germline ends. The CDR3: CASSLGRNDNEQFF. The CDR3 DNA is TGTGCCAGCAGCTTAGGGAGGAACGACAATGAGCAGTTCTTC. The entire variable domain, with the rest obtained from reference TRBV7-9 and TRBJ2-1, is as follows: DTGVSQNPRHKITKRGQNVTFRCDPISEHNRLYWYRQTLGQGPEFLTYFQNEAQLEKSRLLSDRFSAERPKGSFSTLEIQRTEQGDSAMYLCASSLGRNDNEQFFGPGTRLTVL.

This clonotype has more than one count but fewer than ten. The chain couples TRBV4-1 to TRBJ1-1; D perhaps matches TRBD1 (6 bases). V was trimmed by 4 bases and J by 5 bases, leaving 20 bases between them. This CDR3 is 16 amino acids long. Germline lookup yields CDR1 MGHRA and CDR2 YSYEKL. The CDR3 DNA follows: TGCGCCAGCAGCCCTAGGGGGGCAGGGGAATTAACTGAAGCTTTCTTT. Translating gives CASSPRGAGELTEAFF.

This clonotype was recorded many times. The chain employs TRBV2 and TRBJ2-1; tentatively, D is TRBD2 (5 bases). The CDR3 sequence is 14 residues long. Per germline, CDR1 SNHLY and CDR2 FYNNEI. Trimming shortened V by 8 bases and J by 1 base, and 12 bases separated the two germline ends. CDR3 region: CASVVGRSYNEQFF. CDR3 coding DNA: TGTGCCAGCGTGGTGGGGAGATCCTACAATGAGCAGTTCTTC.

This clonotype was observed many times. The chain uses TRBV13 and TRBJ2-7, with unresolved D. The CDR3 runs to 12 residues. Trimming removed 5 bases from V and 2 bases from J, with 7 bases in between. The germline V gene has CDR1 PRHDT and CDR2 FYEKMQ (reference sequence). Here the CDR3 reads CASSARTYEQYF. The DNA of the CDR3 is TGTGCCAGCAGCGCCAGAACCTACGAGCAGTACTTC.

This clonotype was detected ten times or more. DNA of the CDR3: TGTGCCAGCAGTGAATGGAACACTGAAGCTTTCTTT. Protein product: CASSEWNTEAFF. The V call is TRBV6-1, the J call TRBJ1-1, with D hard to call. The CDR3 loop spans 12 amino acids. Germline CDR1 reads MNHNS; CDR2 reads SASEGT. V lost 2 bases and J 1 base, leaving 2 bases between the germline ends.

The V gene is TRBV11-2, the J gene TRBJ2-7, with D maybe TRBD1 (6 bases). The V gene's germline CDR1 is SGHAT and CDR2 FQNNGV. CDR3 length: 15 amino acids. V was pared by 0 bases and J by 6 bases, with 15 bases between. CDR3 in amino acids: CASSLESREGGEQYF. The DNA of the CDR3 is TGTGCCAGCAGCTTAGAAAGTCGCGAAGGGGGCGAGCAGTACTTC.

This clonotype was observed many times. The CDR3 sequence is CASSPTGETQPQHF. The CDR3 DNA is TGTGCCAGCAGCCCCACCGGGGAGACCCAGCCCCAGCATTTT. V gene TRBV7-9 combines with J gene TRBJ1-5; D uncertain. From germline, CDR1 is SEHNR and CDR2 FQNEAQ (reference sequence). The germline V and J ends were trimmed by 5 bases and 7 bases, with 15 bases remaining between them. The CDR3 sequence is 14 residues long.

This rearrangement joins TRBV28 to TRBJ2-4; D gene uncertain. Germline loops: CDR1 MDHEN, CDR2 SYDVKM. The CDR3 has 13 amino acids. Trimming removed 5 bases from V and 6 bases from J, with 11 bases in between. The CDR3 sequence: CASSLPSRNIQYF. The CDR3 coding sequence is TGTGCCAGCAGTCTACCTTCGAGAAACATTCAGTACTTC.

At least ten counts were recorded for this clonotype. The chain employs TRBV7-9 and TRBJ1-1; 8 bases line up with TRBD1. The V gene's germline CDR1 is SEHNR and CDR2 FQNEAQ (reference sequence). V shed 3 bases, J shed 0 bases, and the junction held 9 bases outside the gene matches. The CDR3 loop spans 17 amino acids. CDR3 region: CASSFPDRGPVNTEAFF. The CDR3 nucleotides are TGTGCCAGCAGCTTCCCAGACAGGGGCCCTGTGAACACTGAAGCTTTCTTT.

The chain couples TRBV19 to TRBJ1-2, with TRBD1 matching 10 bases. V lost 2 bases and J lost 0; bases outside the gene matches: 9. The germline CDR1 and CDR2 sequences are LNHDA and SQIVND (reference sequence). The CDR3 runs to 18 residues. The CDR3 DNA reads TGTGCCAGTAGTATATCTCGGACAGGGGGAAGGTCTAACTATGGCTACACCTTC. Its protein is CASSISRTGGRSNYGYTF.

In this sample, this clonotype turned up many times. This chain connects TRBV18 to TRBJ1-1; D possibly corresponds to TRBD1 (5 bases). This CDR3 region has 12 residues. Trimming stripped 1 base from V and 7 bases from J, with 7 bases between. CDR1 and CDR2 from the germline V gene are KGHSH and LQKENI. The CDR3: CASSPQGNEAFF. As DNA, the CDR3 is TGTGCCAGCTCACCACAGGGGAATGAAGCTTTCTTT.

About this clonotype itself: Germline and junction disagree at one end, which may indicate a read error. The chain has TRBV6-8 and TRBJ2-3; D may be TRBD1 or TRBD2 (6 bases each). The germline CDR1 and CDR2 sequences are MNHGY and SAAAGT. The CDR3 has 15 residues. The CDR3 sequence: CVSQESGASTDTQYF. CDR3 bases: TGTGTCAGCCAAGAGTCGGGGGCTAGCACAGATACGCAGTATTTT.

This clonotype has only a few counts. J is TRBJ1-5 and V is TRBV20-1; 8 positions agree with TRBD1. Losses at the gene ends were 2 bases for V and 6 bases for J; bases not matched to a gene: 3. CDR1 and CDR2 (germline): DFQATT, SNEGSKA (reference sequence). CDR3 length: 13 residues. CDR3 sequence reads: CSARQGAFQPQHF. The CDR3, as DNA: TGCAGTGCTAGACAGGGGGCGTTTCAGCCCCAGCATTTT.

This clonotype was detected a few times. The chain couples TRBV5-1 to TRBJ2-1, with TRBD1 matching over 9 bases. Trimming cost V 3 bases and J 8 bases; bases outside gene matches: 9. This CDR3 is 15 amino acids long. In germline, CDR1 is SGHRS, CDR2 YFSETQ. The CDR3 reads CASSSGQGLIDEQFF. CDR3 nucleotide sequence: TGCGCCAGCAGCTCGGGACAGGGCTTAATCGATGAGCAGTTCTTC.

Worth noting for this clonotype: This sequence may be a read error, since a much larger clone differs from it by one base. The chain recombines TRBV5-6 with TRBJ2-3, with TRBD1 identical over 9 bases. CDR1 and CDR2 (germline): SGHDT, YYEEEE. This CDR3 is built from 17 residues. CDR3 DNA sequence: TGTGCCAGCAGCTGGGTTGGACAGGGGAGAACAGCAGATACGCGGTATTTT. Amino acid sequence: CASSWVGQGRTADTRYF.

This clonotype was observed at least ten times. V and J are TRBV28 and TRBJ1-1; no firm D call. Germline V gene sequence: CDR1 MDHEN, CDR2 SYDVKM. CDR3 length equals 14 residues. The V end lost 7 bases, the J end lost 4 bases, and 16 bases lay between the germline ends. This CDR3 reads CASTQAGSGTEAFF. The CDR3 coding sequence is TGTGCCAGCACCCAAGCGGGGTCAGGCACTGAAGCTTTCTTT.

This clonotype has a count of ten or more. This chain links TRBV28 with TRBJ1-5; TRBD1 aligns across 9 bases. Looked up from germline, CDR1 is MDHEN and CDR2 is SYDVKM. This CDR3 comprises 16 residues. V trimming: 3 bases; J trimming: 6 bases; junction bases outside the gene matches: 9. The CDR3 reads CASSLIWGQGRQPQHF. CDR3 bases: TGTGCCAGCAGTTTGATATGGGGACAGGGTCGTCAGCCCCAGCATTTT.